This T cell receptor beta chain came from a study of T-cell memory formation after mild COVID-19. TCRdb independently ran MiXCR on the 5' RACE reads; one entry per CDR3 protein. The sample has some 410,000 distinct CDR3 sequences, roughly a quarter seen once. CDR3 length: 13 amino acids. V shed 4 bases and J shed 7 bases, with 11 bases lying between them. Germline CDR1 SGHRS, CDR2 YFSETQ. The sample comprised PBMCs or a T cell subset sorted from them (not recorded which). This TCR was sampled from an adult woman who had mild COVID-19 (a few samples of this study predate the infection). Cell type and time point are not known. The chain has TRBV5-1 and TRBJ1-4; TRBD1 might be the D (6 bases). The CDR3 region has the DNA TGCGCCAGCAGCGGGGACATCGGTGAAAAACTGTTTTTT. Its protein is CASSGDIGEKLFF.